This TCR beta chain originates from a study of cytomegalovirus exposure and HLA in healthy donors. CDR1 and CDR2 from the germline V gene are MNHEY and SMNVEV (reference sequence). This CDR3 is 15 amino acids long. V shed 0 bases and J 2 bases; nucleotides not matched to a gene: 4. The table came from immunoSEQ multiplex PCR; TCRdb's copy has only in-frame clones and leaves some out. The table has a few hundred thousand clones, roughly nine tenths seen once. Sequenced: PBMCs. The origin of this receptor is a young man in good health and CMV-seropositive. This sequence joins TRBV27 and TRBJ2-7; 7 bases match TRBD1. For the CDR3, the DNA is TGTGCCAGCAGTTTATCAGCAGGGGGACCCTACGAGCAGTACTTC. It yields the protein CASSLSAGGPYEQYF.